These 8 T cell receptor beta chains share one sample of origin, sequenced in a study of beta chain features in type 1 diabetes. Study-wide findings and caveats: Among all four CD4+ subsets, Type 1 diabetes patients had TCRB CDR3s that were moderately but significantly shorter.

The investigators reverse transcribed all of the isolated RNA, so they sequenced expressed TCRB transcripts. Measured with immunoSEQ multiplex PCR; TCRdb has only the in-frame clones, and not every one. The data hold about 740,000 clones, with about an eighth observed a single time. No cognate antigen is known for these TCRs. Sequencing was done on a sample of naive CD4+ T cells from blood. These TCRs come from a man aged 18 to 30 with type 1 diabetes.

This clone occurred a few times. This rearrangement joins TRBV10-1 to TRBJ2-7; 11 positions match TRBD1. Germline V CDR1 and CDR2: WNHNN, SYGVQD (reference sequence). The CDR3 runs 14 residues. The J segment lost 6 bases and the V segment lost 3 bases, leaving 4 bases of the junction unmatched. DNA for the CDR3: TGCGCCAGCAGTGAAGCGGGGACAGGGGGCGAGCAGTACTTC. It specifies CASSEAGTGGEQYF.

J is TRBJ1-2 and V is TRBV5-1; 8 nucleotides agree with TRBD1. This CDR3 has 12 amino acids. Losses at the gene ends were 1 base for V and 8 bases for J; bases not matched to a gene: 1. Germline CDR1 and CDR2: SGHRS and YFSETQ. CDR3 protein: CASSLRDRGYTF. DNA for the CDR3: TGCGCCAGCAGCTTGCGGGACAGGGGCTACACCTTC.

The CDR3, as DNA: TGTGCCAGCAGCTTACGCCCGAACACTGAAGCTTTCTTT. Its translation is CASSLRPNTEAFF. The V call is TRBV13, the J call TRBJ1-1; D is undetermined. Looked up from germline, CDR1 is PRHDT and CDR2 is FYEKMQ (reference sequence). Deletions cut 2 bases from V and 1 base from J, with 5 bases between. This CDR3 has 13 amino acids.

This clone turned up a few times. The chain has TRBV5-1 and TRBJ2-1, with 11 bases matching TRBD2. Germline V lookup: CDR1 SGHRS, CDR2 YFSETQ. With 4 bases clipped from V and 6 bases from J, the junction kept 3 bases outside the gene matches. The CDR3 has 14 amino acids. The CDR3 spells CASSPTSGGNEQFF. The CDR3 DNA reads TGCGCCAGCAGCCCCACTAGCGGGGGCAATGAGCAGTTCTTC. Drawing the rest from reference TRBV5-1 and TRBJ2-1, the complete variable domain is KAGVTQTPRYLIKTRGQQVTLSCSPISGHRSVSWYQQTPGQGLQFLFEYFSETQRNKGNFPGRFSGRQFSNSRSEMNVSTLELGDSALYLCASSPTSGGNEQFFGPGTRLTVL.

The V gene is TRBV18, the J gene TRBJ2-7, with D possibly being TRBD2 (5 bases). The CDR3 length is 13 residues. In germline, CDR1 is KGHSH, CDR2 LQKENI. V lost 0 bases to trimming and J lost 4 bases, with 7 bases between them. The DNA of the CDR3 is TGTGCCAGCTCACCACCGACGGGGTACGAGCAGTACTTC. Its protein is CASSPPTGYEQYF.

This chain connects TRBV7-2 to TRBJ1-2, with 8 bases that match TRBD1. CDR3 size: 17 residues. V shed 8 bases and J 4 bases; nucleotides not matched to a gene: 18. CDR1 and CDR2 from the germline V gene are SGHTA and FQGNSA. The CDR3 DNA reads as TGTGCCAGCCCCTTAGGTAGCGAGTCAGGGGGCAGCTATGGCTACACCTTC. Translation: CASPLGSESGGSYGYTF. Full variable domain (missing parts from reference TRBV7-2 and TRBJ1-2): GAGVSQSPSNKVTEKGKDVELRCDPISGHTALYWYRQSLGQGLEFLIYFQGNSAPDKSGLPSDRFSAERTGGSVSTLTIQRTQQEDSAVYLCASPLGSESGGSYGYTFGSGTRLTVV.

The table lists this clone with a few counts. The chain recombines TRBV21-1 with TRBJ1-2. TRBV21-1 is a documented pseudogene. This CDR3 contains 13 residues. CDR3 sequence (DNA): TGTGCCACCAACGGGGGGCCCAACTATGGCTACACCTTC. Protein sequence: CATNGGPNYGYTF.

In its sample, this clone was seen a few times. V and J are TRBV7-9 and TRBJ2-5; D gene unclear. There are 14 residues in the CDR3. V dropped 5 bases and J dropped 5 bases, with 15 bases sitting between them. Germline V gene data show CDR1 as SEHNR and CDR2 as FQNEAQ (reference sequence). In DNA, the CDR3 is TGTGCCAGCAGCCCCGGGTCGGACGTTGAGACCCAGTACTTC. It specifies CASSPGSDVETQYF.